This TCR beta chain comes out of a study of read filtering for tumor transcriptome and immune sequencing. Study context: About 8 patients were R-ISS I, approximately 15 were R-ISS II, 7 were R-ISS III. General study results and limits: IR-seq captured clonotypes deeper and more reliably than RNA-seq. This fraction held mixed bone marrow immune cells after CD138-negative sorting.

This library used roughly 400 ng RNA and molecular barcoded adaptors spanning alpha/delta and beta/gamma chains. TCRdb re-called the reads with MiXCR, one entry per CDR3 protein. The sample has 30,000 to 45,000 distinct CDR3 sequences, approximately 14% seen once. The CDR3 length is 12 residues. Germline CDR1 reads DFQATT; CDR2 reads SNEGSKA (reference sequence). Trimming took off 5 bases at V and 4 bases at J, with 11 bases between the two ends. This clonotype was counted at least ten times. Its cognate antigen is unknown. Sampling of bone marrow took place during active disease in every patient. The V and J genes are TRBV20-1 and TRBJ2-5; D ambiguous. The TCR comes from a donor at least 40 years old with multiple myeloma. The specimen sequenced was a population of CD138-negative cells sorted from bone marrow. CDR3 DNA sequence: TGCAGTGCTGTCGAGAAGGGAGAGACCCAGTACTTC. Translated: CSAVEKGETQYF.